Listed below are T cell receptor beta chains from one sample, sequenced in a study of T cells after yellow fever vaccination. Via MiXCR, TCRdb re-called the 5' RACE reads, giving one row per CDR3 protein. Seen here are a few hundred thousand distinct CDR3 sequences, around 8.6% observed once, and the top ten hold 3% to 4%. Specimen: CD4+ T cells sorted from PBMCs, collected 5 days after the yellow fever booster vaccination. These receptors were obtained from a man between 18 and 35 years old who received the YFV17D yellow fever vaccine. Each CDR3 is given with its conserved first and last residue. D genes are given only for firm matches. Some rows have no size entry. The others give once, few or many, or a class for an expanded clone.

j_call clone_size d_call cdr3_length v_call cdr3_aa cdr3_nt
TRBJ1-4 few - 14 TRBV7-6 CASSLGGDNEKLFF TGTGCCAGCAGCTTAGGGGGGGATAATGAAAAACTGTTTTTT
TRBJ2-5 few - 16 TRBV5-4 CASSLDFGGPSKVKYF TGTGCCAGCAGCTTGGATTTCGGGGGGCCGTCCAAGGTGAAGTACTTC
TRBJ2-2 many TRBD2 17 TRBV7-2 CASSQTPGLGRVGELFF TGTGCCAGCAGCCAGACTCCGGGACTAGGGCGTGTCGGGGAGCTGTTTTTT
TRBJ1-1 - - 17 TRBV4-3 CASSQGLGHSMNTEAFF TGCGCCAGCAGCCAAGGATTGGGACATAGCATGAACACTGAAGCTTTCTTT
TRBJ1-5 - - 15 TRBV19 CASSWDGLSNQPQHF TGTGCCAGTAGCTGGGATGGGCTTAGCAATCAGCCCCAGCATTTT
TRBJ1-2 - TRBD1 14 TRBV12-3/TRBV12-4 CASRLGQGYYGYTF TGTGCCAGCAGACTCGGACAGGGATACTATGGCTACACCTTC
TRBJ1-2 - - 14 TRBV25-1 CASSEAGLAYGYTF TGTGCCAGCAGTGAAGCAGGTTTGGCCTATGGCTACACCTTC
TRBJ1-5 - - 16 TRBV12-3/TRBV12-4 CASSLVAGMGNQPQHF TGTGCCAGCAGTTTAGTGGCCGGGATGGGCAATCAGCCCCAGCATTTT
TRBJ2-2 many TRBD1 15 TRBV6-5 CASSYRGTGGGELFF TGTGCCAGCAGTTACCGGGGGACAGGGGGCGGGGAGCTGTTTTTT
TRBJ2-7 many - 14 TRBV4-1 CASSQDSGSYEQYF TGCGCCAGCAGCCAAGACAGTGGGTCCTACGAGCAGTACTTC
TRBJ1-2 - - 14 TRBV5-1 CASNEDNPNYGYTF TGCGCCAGCAACGAAGACAACCCAAACTATGGCTACACCTTC
TRBJ2-2 few TRBD1 16 TRBV7-2 CASSRSGTGRTGELFF TGTGCCAGCAGCCGGTCCGGGACAGGGCGTACCGGGGAGCTGTTTTTT
TRBJ2-7 - - 13 TRBV5-1 CASSLPSSYEQYF TGCGCCAGCAGCTTGCCAAGCTCCTACGAGCAGTACTTC
TRBJ2-1 many - 13 TRBV7-9 CASRLTTGNEQFF TGTGCCAGCAGACTAACGACGGGCAATGAGCAGTTCTTC
TRBJ1-5 few TRBD1 15 TRBV7-9 CASSLAGTDNQPQHF TGTGCCAGCAGCTTAGCGGGGACAGATAATCAGCCCCAGCATTTT
TRBJ1-4 - - 15 TRBV18 CASSPPNRVDEKLFF TGTGCCAGCTCACCACCTAACAGGGTCGATGAAAAACTGTTTTTT
TRBJ2-5 many TRBD1 13 TRBV7-3 CASSSRGLETQYF TGTGCCAGCAGCTCTAGGGGGCTTGAGACCCAGTACTTC
TRBJ2-5 few - 17 TRBV6-5 CASRPPAPKSWSETQYF TGTGCCAGCAGACCTCCGGCACCAAAATCCTGGTCGGAGACCCAGTACTTC
TRBJ1-5 many - 14 TRBV20-1 CSAGKGRAGQPQHF TGCAGTGCTGGGAAGGGCAGGGCTGGTCAGCCCCAGCATTTT
TRBJ2-5 many - 16 TRBV4-3 CASSQDQDTGKETQYF TGCGCCAGCAGCCAAGATCAGGATACAGGAAAGGAGACCCAGTACTTC
TRBJ2-5 many TRBD1 15 TRBV7-9 CASSGKTGGGETQYF TGTGCCAGCAGCGGGAAGACAGGGGGGGGAGAGACCCAGTACTTC
TRBJ2-1 - - 17 TRBV7-9 CASSLALRGSSYNEQFF TGTGCCAGCAGCTTAGCGCTAAGGGGGTCGTCCTACAATGAGCAGTTCTTC
TRBJ1-1 few - 14 TRBV6-6 CASSYPPLPGEAFF TGTGCCAGCAGTTACCCTCCCTTGCCGGGTGAAGCTTTCTTT
TRBJ2-7 few - 13 TRBV7-3 CASSYNERAEQYF TGTGCCAGCAGCTACAACGAACGGGCCGAGCAGTACTTC
TRBJ1-2 few - 14 TRBV10-3 CAISESSANYGYTF TGTGCCATCAGTGAGAGTTCTGCCAACTATGGCTACACCTTC
TRBJ2-5 few - 13 TRBV19 CASSMRHQETQYF TGTGCCAGTAGTATGCGGCACCAAGAGACCCAGTACTTC
TRBJ1-2 - - 11 TRBV6-2/TRBV6-3 CASSKRIAYTF TGTGCCAGCAGCAAGAGGATCGCCTACACCTTC
TRBJ2-3 few TRBD1 17 TRBV6-5 CASSPLSGQGGADTQYF TGTGCCAGCAGCCCCCTCTCTGGACAGGGCGGGGCAGATACGCAGTATTTT
TRBJ2-5 - - 12 TRBV2 CASSEGAEAQYF TGTGCCAGCAGTGAAGGGGCTGAGGCCCAGTACTTC
TRBJ2-3 few TRBD1 14 TRBV20-1 CSALPGQSTDTQYF TGCAGTGCTCTTCCGGGACAGAGCACAGATACGCAGTATTTT
TRBJ1-6 - - 17 TRBV7-9 CASSLVRSVSYNSPLHF TGTGCCAGCAGCTTGGTGAGGAGCGTCTCCTATAATTCACCCCTCCACTTT